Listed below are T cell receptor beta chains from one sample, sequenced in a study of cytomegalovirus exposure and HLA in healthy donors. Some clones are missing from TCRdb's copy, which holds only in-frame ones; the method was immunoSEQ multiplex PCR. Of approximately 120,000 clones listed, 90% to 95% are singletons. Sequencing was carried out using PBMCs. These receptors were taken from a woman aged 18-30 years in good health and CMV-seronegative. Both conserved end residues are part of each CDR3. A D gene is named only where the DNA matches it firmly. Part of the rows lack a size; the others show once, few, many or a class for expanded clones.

CSVHLRGGYGYTF | TGCAGCGTTCACCTCCGGGGGGGCTATGGCTACACCTTC | NA | TRBV29-1 | NA | 13 | TRBJ1-2
CASSNLPSEQYF | TGTGCCAGCAGTAATCTTCCCTCCGAGCAGTACTTC | NA | TRBV6-5 | NA | 12 | TRBJ2-7
CASSPQGSNTIYF | TGTGCCAGCAGCCCACAGGGTTCGAACACCATATATTTT | NA | TRBV7-9 | NA | 13 | TRBJ1-3
CASSTYPPLWGDGYTF | TGTGCCAGTAGTACCTACCCCCCACTATGGGGAGACGGCTACACCTTC | NA | TRBV19 | NA | 16 | TRBJ1-2
CASSHSQGWITNEKLFF | TGTGCCAGCAGCCACTCCCAGGGGTGGATTACTAATGAAAAACTGTTTTTT | NA | TRBV7-9 | NA | 17 | TRBJ1-4
CASSARLADKQSPSSYNEQFF | TGTGCCAGCAGCGCCCGACTAGCGGATAAACAAAGTCCAAGCTCCTACAATGAGCAGTTCTTC | TRBD2 | TRBV9 | NA | 21 | TRBJ2-1
CASSARQTLNEKLFF | TGTGCCAGTAGTGCCCGACAGACTTTGAATGAAAAACTGTTTTTT | NA | TRBV19 | few | 15 | TRBJ1-4
CAWSVLTGETQYF | TGTGCCTGGAGTGTTCTGACAGGAGAGACCCAGTACTTC | NA | TRBV30 | once | 13 | TRBJ2-5
CASSQSSQGGSGNTIYF | TGCGCCAGCAGCCAATCCTCTCAAGGGGGAAGTGGAAACACCATATATTTT | NA | TRBV4-1 | NA | 17 | TRBJ1-3
CSVRDRSSGNTIYF | TGCAGCGTGAGGGACAGGAGCTCTGGAAACACCATATATTTT | TRBD1 | TRBV29-1 | NA | 14 | TRBJ1-3
CASAEKGGLNTEAFF | TGTGCCAGCGCTGAAAAAGGGGGACTGAACACTGAAGCTTTCTTT | NA | TRBV2 | NA | 15 | TRBJ1-1
CASSSTGTGPYEQYF | TGTGCCAGCAGTTCAACCGGGACAGGGCCCTACGAGCAGTACTTC | TRBD1 | TRBV5-5 | NA | 15 | TRBJ2-7
CASSVDLAENSGANVLTF | TGTGCCAGCAGCGTAGACCTGGCAGAAAACTCTGGGGCCAACGTCCTGACTTTC | NA | TRBV9 | once | 18 | TRBJ2-6
CASSPPLSDLYGYTF | TGTGCCAGCTCACCACCGCTGTCAGACTTATATGGCTACACCTTC | NA | TRBV18 | once | 15 | TRBJ1-2
CASSLYGSGVTDTQYF | TGTGCCAGCAGTTTATATGGTAGCGGGGTTACAGATACGCAGTATTTT | TRBD2 | TRBV27 | NA | 16 | TRBJ2-3
CASSSLSSNQPQHF | TGTGCCAGCAGTTCACTGAGCAGCAATCAGCCCCAGCATTTT | NA | TRBV27 | NA | 14 | TRBJ1-5
CASSPPDATDGYTF | TGCGCCAGCAGCCCACCGGACGCGACAGATGGCTACACCTTC | NA | TRBV5-1 | NA | 14 | TRBJ1-2
CASSPPSGRAHEQYF | TGTGCCAGCTCACCACCTAGCGGGAGGGCCCACGAGCAGTACTTC | TRBD2 | TRBV18 | NA | 15 | TRBJ2-7
CASSPNRGNYGYTF | TGTGCCAGCAGTCCAAACAGGGGCAACTATGGCTACACCTTC | TRBD1 | TRBV28 | NA | 14 | TRBJ1-2
CASSGLNTNTDTQYF | TGTGCCAGCAGTGGACTGAACACAAACACAGATACGCAGTATTTT | NA | TRBV2 | NA | 15 | TRBJ2-3
CAWSSRFTGELFF | TGTGCCTGGAGTTCGAGGTTCACCGGGGAGCTGTTTTTT | NA | TRBV30 | NA | 13 | TRBJ2-2
CASSDVASGNTDTQYF | TGTGCCAGCAGTGACGTGGCTAGCGGAAATACAGATACGCAGTATTTT | TRBD2 | TRBV2 | NA | 16 | TRBJ2-3
CASSPRTGQANYGYTF | TGTGCCAGTAGTCCTCGGACAGGGCAAGCTAACTATGGCTACACCTTC | TRBD1 | TRBV19 | NA | 16 | TRBJ1-2
CASSLGQGNTEAFF | TGTGCCAGCAGTTTAGGACAGGGGAACACTGAAGCTTTCTTT | TRBD1 | TRBV28 | NA | 14 | TRBJ1-1
CASSLAGTGRATNEKLFF | TGCGCCAGCAGCTTGGCAGGGACAGGGAGGGCAACTAATGAAAAACTGTTTTTT | TRBD1 | TRBV5-1 | once | 18 | TRBJ1-4
CASTPDSGNTIYF | TGTGCCAGCACCCCTGATAGTGGAAACACCATATATTTT | NA | TRBV2 | NA | 13 | TRBJ1-3
CASRPPLAGHQPQHF | TGTGCCAGCAGACCCCCCCTGGCAGGGCATCAGCCCCAGCATTTT | NA | TRBV6-1 | NA | 15 | TRBJ1-5
CASRPNKGAISNQPQHF | TGTGCCAGCAGGCCCAATAAGGGGGCGATTAGCAATCAGCCCCAGCATTTT | TRBD1 | TRBV28 | NA | 17 | TRBJ1-5
CASSQVGGNGEQYF | TGTGCCAGCAGCCAAGTGGGGGGAAACGGCGAGCAGTACTTC | NA | TRBV14 | NA | 14 | TRBJ2-7
CAWIQDWDRSYEQYF | TGTGCCTGGATCCAAGATTGGGACAGATCCTACGAGCAGTACTTC | TRBD1 | TRBV30 | NA | 15 | TRBJ2-7
CASTQGAQYGYTF | TGTGCCAGCACCCAGGGGGCCCAATATGGCTACACCTTC | TRBD1 | TRBV7-2 | NA | 13 | TRBJ1-2
CASSATSGGETQYF | TGTGCCAGCAGTGCGACTAGCGGGGGAGAGACCCAGTACTTC | TRBD2 | TRBV9 | few | 14 | TRBJ2-5
CASSLSQARITYGYTF | TGTGCCAGCAGCCTCTCACAGGCCCGGATAACCTATGGCTACACCTTC | NA | TRBV2 | NA | 16 | TRBJ1-2
CASSYSSGDQPQHF | TGTGCCAGCAGTTACTCGTCAGGGGATCAGCCCCAGCATTTT | NA | TRBV6-6 | NA | 14 | TRBJ1-5
CAWSRTEAFF | TGTGCCTGGAGTCGGACTGAAGCTTTCTTT | NA | TRBV30 | NA | 10 | TRBJ1-1
CSVVDGGGSPLHF | TGCAGCGTTGTTGACGGCGGAGGTTCACCCCTCCACTTT | NA | TRBV29-1 | NA | 13 | TRBJ1-6
CASRDGQNYGYTF | TGTGCCAGTAGAGACGGACAGAACTATGGCTACACCTTC | NA | TRBV19 | NA | 13 | TRBJ1-2
CASSGKGLAGFYNEQFF | TGTGCCAGCAGCGGAAAGGGACTAGCGGGGTTCTACAATGAGCAGTTCTTC | TRBD2 | TRBV11-2 | NA | 17 | TRBJ2-1
CASLPDRTYEQYF | TGTGCCAGCCTACCTGACAGGACCTACGAGCAGTACTTC | NA | TRBV2 | NA | 13 | TRBJ2-7
CASSSSGPDTEAFF | TGTGCCAGCAGCTCATCAGGCCCTGACACTGAAGCTTTCTTT | NA | TRBV7-9 | NA | 14 | TRBJ1-1
CASSFQVGGANVLTF | TGTGCCAGCAGTTTCCAGGTCGGTGGGGCCAACGTCCTGACTTTC | NA | TRBV28 | once | 15 | TRBJ2-6
CASSFQQGTSYEQYF | TGTGCCAGCAGTTTCCAACAGGGAACTTCCTACGAGCAGTACTTC | NA | TRBV27 | NA | 15 | TRBJ2-7